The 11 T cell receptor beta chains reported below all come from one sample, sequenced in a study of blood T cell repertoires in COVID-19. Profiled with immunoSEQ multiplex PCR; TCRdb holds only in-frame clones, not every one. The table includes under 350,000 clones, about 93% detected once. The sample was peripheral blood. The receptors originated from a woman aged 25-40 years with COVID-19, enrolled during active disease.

The CDR3 coding sequence is TGTGCCAGCAGCCCGACAGAAGTCTATGGCTACACCTTC. It encodes CASSPTEVYGYTF. This chain connects TRBV11-1 to TRBJ1-2; maybe TRBD1 (5 bases). Trimming shortened V by 5 bases and J by 4 bases, and 11 bases separated the two germline ends. CDR1 SGHAT and CDR2 FQDESV come from the germline V gene (reference sequence). The CDR3 covers 13 residues. Full variable domain (outside the CDR3, taken from reference TRBV11-1 and TRBJ1-2): EAEVAQSPRYKITEKSQAVAFWCDPISGHATLYWYRQILGQGPELLVQFQDESVVDDSQLPKDRFSAERLKGVDSTLKIQPAELGDSAMYLCASSPTEVYGYTFGSGTRLTVV.

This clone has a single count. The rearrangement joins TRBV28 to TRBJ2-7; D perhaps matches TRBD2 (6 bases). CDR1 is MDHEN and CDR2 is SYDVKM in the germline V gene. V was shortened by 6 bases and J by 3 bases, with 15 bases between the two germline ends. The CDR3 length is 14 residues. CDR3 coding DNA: TGTGCCAGCAGAAATAGCGGAAGCTACTACGAGCAGTACTTC. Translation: CASRNSGSYYEQYF.

As DNA, the CDR3 is TGTGCCACTGTCCGGGACAGCTATGGCTACACCTTC. Protein sequence: CATVRDSYGYTF. The chain employs TRBV28 and TRBJ1-2, with 7 nucleotides matching TRBD1. This CDR3 is built from 12 residues. Germline CDR1 is MDHEN and CDR2 is SYDVKM. With 10 bases clipped from V and 4 bases from J, the junction kept 6 bases outside the gene matches.

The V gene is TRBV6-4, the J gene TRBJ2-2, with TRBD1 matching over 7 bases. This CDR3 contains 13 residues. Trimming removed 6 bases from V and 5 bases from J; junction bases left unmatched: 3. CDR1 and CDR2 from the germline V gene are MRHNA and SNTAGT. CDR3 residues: CASSVQGTGELFF. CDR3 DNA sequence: TGTGCCAGCAGCGTACAGGGGACCGGGGAGCTGTTTTTT.

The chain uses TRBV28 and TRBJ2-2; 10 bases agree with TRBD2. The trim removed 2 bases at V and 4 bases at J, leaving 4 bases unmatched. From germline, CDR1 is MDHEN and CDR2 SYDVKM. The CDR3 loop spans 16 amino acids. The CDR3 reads CASSLVLAGSTGELFF. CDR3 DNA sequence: TGTGCCAGCAGTTTAGTACTAGCGGGAAGCACCGGGGAGCTGTTTTTT.

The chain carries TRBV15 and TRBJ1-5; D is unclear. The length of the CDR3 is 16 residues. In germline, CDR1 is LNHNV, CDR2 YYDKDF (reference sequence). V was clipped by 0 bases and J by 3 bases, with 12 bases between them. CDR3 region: CATSRDSLRVNQPQHF. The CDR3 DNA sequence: TGTGCCACCAGCAGAGATTCTTTAAGAGTCAATCAGCCCCAGCATTTT.

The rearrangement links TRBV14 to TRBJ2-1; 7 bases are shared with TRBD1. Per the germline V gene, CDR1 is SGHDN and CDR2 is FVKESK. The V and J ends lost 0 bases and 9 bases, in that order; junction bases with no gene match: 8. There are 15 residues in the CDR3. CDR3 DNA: TGTGCCAGCAGCCAAGATCATGGGAACAGGGGTGAGCAGTTCTTC. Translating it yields CASSQDHGNRGEQFF.

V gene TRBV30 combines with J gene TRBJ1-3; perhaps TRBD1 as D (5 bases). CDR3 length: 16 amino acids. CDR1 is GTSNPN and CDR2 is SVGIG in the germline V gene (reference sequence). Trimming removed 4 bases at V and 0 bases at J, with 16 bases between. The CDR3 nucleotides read TGTGCCTGGACCTCCAAGGGGCGCCTCTCTGGAAACACCATATATTTT. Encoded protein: CAWTSKGRLSGNTIYF.

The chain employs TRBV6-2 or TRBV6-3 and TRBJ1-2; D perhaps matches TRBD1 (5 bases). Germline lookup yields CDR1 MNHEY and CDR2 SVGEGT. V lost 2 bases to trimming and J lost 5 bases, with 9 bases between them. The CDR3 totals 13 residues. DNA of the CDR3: TGTGCCAGCAGTTACACCAGGGTGTATGGCTACACCTTC. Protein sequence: CASSYTRVYGYTF.

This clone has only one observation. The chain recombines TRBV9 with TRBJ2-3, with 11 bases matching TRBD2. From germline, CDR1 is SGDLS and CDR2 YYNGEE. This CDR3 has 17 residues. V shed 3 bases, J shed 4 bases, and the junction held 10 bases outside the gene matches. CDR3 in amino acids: CASSAGLAGGNADTQYF. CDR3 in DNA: TGTGCCAGCAGCGCCGGTTTAGCGGGAGGGAATGCAGATACGCAGTATTTT.

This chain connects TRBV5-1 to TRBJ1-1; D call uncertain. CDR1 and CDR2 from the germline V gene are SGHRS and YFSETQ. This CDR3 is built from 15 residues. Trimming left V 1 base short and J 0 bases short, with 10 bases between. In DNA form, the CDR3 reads TGCGCCAGCAGCTTGTTTACTCCCATGAACACTGAAGCTTTCTTT. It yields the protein CASSLFTPMNTEAFF.